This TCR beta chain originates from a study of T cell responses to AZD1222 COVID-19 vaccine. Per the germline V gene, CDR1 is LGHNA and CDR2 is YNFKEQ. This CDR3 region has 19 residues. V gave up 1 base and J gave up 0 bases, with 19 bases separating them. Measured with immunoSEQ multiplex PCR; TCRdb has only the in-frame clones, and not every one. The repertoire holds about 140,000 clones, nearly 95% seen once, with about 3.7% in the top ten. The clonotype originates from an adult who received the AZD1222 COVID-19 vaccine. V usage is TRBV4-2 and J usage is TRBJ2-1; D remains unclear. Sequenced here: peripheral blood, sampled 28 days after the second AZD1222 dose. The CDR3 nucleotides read TGTGCCAGCAGCCAAGTGGGTAGCCAGAGGCCCAGCTCCTACAATGAGCAGTTCTTC. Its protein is CASSQVGSQRPSSYNEQFF.